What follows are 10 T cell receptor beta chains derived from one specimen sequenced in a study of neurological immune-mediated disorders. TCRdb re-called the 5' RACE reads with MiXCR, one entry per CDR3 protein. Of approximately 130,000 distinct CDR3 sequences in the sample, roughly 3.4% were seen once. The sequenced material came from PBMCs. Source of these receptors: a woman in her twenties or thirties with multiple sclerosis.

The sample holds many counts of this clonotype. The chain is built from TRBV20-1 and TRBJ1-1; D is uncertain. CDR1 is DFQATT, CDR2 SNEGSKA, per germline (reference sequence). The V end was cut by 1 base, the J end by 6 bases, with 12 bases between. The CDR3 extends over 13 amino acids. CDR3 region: CSARVRGPAEAFF. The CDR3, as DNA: TGCAGTGCTAGAGTCCGGGGTCCCGCTGAAGCTTTCTTT.

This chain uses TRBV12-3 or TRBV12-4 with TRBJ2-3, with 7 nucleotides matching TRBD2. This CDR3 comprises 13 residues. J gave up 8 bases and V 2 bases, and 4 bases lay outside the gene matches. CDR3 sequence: CASSLRGGGTQYF. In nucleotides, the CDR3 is TGTGCCAGCAGTTTAAGGGGCGGGGGTACGCAGTATTTT.

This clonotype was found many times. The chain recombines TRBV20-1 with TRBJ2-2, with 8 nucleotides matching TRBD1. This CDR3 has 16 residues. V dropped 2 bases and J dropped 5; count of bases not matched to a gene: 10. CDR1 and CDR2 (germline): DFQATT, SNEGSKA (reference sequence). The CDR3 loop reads CSARRQGSPPTGELFF. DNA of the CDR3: TGCAGTGCTAGAAGACAGGGGTCCCCCCCAACCGGGGAGCTGTTTTTT.

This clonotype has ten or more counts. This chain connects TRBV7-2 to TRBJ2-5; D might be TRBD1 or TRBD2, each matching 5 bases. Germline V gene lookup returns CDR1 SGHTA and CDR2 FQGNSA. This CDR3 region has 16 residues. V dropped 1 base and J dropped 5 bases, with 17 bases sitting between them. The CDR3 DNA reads TGTGCCAGCAGCTTAGGACAGCGGAATTGGGGCGAGACCCAGTACTTC. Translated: CASSLGQRNWGETQYF.

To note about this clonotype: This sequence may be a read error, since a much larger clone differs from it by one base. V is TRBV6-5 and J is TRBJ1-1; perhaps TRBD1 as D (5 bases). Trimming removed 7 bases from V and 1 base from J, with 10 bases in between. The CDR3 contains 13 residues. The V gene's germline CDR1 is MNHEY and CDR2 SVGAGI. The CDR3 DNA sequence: TGTGCCAGCATGGGGGATAGGAACACTGAAGCTTTCTTT. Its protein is CASMGDRNTEAFF.

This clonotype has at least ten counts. CDR3: CSARFWWSGGAYEQYF. Written as DNA, the CDR3 is TGCAGTGCTAGATTCTGGTGGAGCGGGGGGGCTTACGAGCAGTACTTC. The chain joins TRBV20-1 to TRBJ2-7; 10 bases are shared with TRBD2. Trimming at V came to 2 bases and at J to 4 bases, leaving 11 bases not matched to a gene. This CDR3 contains 16 residues. CDR1 and CDR2 (germline): DFQATT, SNEGSKA (reference sequence).

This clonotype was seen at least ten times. The chain's CDR3 is CASSLAGTGVYNEQFF. DNA for the CDR3: TGTGCCAGCAGCTTAGCGGGGACAGGGGTATACAATGAGCAGTTCTTC. The chain recombines TRBV7-2 with TRBJ2-1; 10 nucleotides line up with TRBD1. The CDR3 spans 16 residues. V gave up 0 bases and J gave up 4 bases; unmatched junction bases: 3. Looked up from germline, CDR1 is SGHTA and CDR2 is FQGNSA.

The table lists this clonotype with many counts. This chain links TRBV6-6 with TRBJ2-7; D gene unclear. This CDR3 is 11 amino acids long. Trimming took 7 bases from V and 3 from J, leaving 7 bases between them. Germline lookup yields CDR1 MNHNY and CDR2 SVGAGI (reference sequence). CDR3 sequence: CASTAGYEQYF. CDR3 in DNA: TGTGCCAGCACCGCCGGCTACGAGCAGTACTTC.

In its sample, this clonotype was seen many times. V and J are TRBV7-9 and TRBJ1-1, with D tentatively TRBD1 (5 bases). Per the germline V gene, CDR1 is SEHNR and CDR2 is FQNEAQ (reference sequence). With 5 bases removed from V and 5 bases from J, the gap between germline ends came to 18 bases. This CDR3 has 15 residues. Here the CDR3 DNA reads TGTGCCAGCAGCGGGGCCGGGACCCCAAGGACTGAAGCTTTCTTT. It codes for CASSGAGTPRTEAFF.

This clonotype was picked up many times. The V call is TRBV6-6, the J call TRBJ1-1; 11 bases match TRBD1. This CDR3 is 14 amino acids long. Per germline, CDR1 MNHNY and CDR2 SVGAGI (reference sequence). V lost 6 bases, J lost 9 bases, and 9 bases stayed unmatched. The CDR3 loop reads CASRPQQDRGQAFF. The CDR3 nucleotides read TGTGCCAGCAGACCTCAACAGGACAGGGGGCAAGCTTTCTTT.